This T cell receptor (beta chain) was retrieved from a study of vaccination effects on CD4 cells after COVID-19. The wider study: Post-vaccine draws lagged the second dose by a median of 72 days.

Study outcomes and limitations: Clonal contraction was marked in infection- and vaccine-induced clones late after vaccination.

Remarks on this clone: Its antigen is undetermined.

Method: immunoSEQ multiplex PCR; TCRdb's copy keeps in-frame clones and lacks some. The sample carries tens of thousands of clones, approximately 81% recorded once. Germline lookup yields CDR1 MDHEN and CDR2 SYDVKM. CDR3 length: 15 residues. J was trimmed by 5 bases and V by 3 bases; bases with no gene match: 7. Prior to sequencing, the ViraFEST assay stimulated PBMC with viral peptide pools, which expanded the antigen-specific CD4+ T cells. CD4+ T cell isolation took place after nine to eleven days of culture. Participants completed two doses of the BNT162b2 or mRNA-1273 vaccine. Among the vaccine recipients, none had a prior SARS-CoV-2 infection, and nucleocapsid antibodies were negative. For each well, 1.9 million or so PBMC were cultured with 10 IU/ml IL-2 and around 9.1 ug/ml peptides.

The clonotype originates from a human donor who received a COVID-19 vaccine. The V and J genes are TRBV28 and TRBJ2-5, with 9 bases matching TRBD2. The material was CD4+ T cells from PBMCs cultured with HCoV-229E spike peptides, obtained after COVID-19 vaccination. The chain's CDR3 is CASSFRRGGRETQYF. The DNA of the CDR3 is TGTGCCAGCAGTTTTCGGCGGGGGGGTAGGGAGACCCAGTACTTC.